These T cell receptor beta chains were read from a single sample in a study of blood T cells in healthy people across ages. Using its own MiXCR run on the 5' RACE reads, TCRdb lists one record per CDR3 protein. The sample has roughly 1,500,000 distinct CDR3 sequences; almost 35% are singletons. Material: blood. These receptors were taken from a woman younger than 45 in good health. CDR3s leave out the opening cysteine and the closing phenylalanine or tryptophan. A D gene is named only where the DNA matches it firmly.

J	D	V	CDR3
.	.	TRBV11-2	ASSLGPGGGKNIQY
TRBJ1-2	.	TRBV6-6	ASSPGQLANYGYT
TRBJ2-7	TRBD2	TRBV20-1	SARDFRLAGGPREQY
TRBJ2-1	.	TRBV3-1	ASSRVPRGVYNEQF
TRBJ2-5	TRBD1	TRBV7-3	ASRLSQGVGEQY
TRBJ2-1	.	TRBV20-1	SARGVSYNEQF
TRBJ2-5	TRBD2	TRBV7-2	ASSLQGLAKTQY
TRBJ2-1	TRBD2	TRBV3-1	ASSQVPGGGYNEQF
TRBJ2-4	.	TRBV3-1	ASSPYPPGRLAKNIQY
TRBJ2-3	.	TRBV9	ASSVSTGGTDTQY
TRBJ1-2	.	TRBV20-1	SARDRAGARGYT
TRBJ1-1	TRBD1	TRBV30	AWRGDRRNTEAF
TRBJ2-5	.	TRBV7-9	ASSLDLDGTQY
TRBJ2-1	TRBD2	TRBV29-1	SAAWRWAGGPSGEGIPNEQF
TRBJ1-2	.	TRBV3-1	ASSQVRGQPANYGYT
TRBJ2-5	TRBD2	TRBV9	ASSVATGGRETQY
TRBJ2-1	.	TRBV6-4	ASSDNGLEGSGQF
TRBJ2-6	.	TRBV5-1	ASSLEVPIAGANVLT
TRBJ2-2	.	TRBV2	ASSIGQTGELF
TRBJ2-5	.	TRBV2	ASSFFRDSQETQY
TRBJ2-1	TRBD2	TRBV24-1	ATSTSGPQLTSYNEQF
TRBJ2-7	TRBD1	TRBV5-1	VSSARTGGSDEQY
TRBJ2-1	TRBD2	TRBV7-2	ASSLFNGPAGAGYNEQF
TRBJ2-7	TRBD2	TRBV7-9	ASSSELAAYEQY
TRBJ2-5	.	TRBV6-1	ASSESPGVQETQY
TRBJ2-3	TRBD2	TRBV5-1	ASSLVVGRPSTDTQY
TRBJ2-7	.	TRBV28	ASSPRTRREQY
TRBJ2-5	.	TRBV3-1	ASSQGLVGGETQY
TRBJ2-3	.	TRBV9	ASSTTGTDTQY
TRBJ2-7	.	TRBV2	ASAGPGYEQY
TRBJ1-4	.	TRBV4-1	ASSRQQSYNEKLF
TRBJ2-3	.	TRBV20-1	SATEALRPDMQY
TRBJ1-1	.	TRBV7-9	ASSLVGGGDEAF
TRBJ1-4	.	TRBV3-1	ANSLDQQRNEKLF
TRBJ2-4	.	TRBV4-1	ASSHNGQPNIQY
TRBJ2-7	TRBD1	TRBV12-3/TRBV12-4	ASSPRDRTAYEQY
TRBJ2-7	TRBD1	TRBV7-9	ASSLGSADRGSRY
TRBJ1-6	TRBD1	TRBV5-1	ASSSTGQYNSPLH
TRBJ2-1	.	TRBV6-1	ASRAGASSYNEQF
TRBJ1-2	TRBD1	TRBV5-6	ASSGQGGKIDGYT
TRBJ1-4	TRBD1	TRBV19	ASSVNRDSLMRKLF